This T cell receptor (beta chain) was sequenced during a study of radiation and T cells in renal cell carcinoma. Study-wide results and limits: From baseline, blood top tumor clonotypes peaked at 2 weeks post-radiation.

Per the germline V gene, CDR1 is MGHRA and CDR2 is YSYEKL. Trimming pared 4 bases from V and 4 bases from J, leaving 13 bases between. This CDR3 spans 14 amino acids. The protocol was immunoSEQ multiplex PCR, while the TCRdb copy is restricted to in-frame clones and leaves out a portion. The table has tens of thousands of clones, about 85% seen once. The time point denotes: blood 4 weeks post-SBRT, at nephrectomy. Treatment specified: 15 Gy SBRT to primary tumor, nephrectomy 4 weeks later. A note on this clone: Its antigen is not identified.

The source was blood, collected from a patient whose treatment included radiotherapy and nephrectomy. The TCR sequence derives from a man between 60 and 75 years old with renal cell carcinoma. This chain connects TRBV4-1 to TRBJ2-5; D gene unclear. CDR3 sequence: CASSPLLGLETQYF. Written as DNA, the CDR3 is TGCGCCAGCAGCCCCTTATTGGGCCTAGAGACCCAGTACTTC.